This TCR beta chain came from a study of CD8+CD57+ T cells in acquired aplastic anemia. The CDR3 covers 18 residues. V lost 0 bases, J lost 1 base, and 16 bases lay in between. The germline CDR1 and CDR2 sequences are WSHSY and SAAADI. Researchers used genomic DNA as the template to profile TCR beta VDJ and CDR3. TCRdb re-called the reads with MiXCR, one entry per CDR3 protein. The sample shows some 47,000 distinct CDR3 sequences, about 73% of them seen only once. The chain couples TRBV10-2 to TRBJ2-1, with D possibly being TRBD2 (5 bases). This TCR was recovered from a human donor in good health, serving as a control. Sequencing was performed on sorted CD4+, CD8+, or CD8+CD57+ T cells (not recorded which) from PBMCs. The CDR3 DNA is TGCGCCAGCAGTGAGTCGATGCTGGACTTAGCGTCCTACAATGAGCAGTTCTTC. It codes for CASSESMLDLASYNEQFF.